Sequencing of this TCR beta chain was carried out in a study of beta chain features in type 1 diabetes. Sorted populations were all over 98% pure. Concerning this clone itself: The antigen is undetermined.

Study results and limitations: Short templates might get an advantage during PCR, and this would be equal in patients and controls. Type 1 diabetes patients had moderately but significantly shorter TCRB CDR3s in all four CD4+ subsets.

Expressed TCRB transcripts were sequenced because the isolated RNA had all been reverse transcribed beforehand. Only in-frame clones appear in the TCRdb table, and some are missing; sequencing was by immunoSEQ multiplex PCR. The table has 10,000 to 15,000 clones, over 40% seen once. V shed 3 bases, J shed 4 bases, and the junction held 9 bases outside the gene matches. Germline-derived CDR1 and CDR2 are GTSNPN and SVGIG (reference sequence). This CDR3 has 15 residues. The rearrangement uses TRBV30 and TRBJ2-7; 10 bases line up with TRBD2. This TCR derives from a man aged 18 to 29 in good health. The sample consisted of stem cell memory CD4+ T cells from blood. The chain's CDR3 is CAWRGLARGAYEQYF. CDR3 bases: TGTGCCTGGAGGGGACTAGCGCGCGGGGCGTACGAGCAGTACTTC.